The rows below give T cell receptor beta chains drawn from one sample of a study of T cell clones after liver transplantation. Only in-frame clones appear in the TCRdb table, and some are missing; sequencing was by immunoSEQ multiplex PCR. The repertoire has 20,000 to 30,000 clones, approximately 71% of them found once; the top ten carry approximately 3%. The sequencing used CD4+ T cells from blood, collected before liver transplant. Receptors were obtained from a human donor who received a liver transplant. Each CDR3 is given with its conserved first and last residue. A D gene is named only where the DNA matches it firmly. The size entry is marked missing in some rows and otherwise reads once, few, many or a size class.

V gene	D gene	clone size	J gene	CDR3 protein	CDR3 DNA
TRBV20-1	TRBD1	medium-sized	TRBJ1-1	CSARGSTEAFF	TGCAGTGCCAGGGGGAGCACTGAAGCTTTCTTT
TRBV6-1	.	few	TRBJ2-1	CASSVRSNEQFF	TGTGCCAGCAGCGTCCGTTCCAATGAGCAGTTCTTC
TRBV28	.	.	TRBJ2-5	CASSPAQGRETQYF	TGTGCCAGCAGCCCCGCACAGGGCAGAGAGACCCAGTACTTC
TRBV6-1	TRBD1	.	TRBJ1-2	CASRLDRNYGYTF	TGTGCCAGCAGGCTGGACAGGAACTATGGCTACACCTTC
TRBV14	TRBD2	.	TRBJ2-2	CASSPRLATSNTGELFF	TGTGCCAGCAGCCCTCGACTAGCGACTTCGAACACCGGGGAGCTGTTTTTT
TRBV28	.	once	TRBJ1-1	CASVGGFTEAFF	TGTGCCAGTGTGGGGGGTTTCACTGAAGCTTTCTTT
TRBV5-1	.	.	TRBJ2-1	CASRGQGAGVGNEQFF	TGCGCCAGCAGGGGTCAGGGGGCGGGAGTTGGAAATGAGCAGTTCTTC
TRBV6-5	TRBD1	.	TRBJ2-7	CASSEAQRDRGEF	TGTGCCAGCAGTGAAGCGCAAAGGGACAGGGGAGAGTTC
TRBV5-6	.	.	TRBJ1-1	CASSASFLGQNTEAFF	TGTGCCAGCAGCGCGTCATTCTTGGGGCAGAACACTGAAGCTTTCTTT
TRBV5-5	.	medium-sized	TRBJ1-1	CASSLRKGLRTEAFF	TGTGCCAGCAGCTTGCGGAAGGGCTTGAGGACTGAAGCTTTCTTT
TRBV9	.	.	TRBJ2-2	CASSVVGQNTGELFF	TGTGCCAGCAGCGTAGTGGGACAGAACACCGGGGAGCTGTTTTTT
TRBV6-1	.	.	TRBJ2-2	CASRPGLNTGELFF	TGTGCCAGCCGTCCAGGGTTGAACACCGGGGAGCTGTTTTTT
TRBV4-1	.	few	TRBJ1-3	CASSQEVQPLSGNTIYF	TGCGCCAGCAGCCAAGAGGTGCAACCGCTCTCTGGAAACACCATATATTTT
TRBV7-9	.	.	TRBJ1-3	CASSSNGLGDTIYF	TGTGCCAGCAGCTCTAACGGCTTGGGTGACACCATATATTTT
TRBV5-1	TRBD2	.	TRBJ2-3	CASSSQRGEADTQYF	TGCGCCAGCAGCTCACAGCGGGGGGAGGCAGATACGCAGTATTTT
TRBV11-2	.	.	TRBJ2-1	CASSLVNEQFF	TGTGCCAGCAGCTTAGTCAATGAGCAGTTCTTC
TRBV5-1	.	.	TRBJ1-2	CASSLGPGAYGYTF	TGCGCCAGCAGCTTGGGCCCAGGGGCCTATGGCTACACCTTC
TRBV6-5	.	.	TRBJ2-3	CASSSKGADADTQYF	TGTGCCAGCAGTTCCAAAGGGGCGGATGCGGATACGCAGTATTTT
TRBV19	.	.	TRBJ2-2	CASSGTPANTGELFF	TGTGCCAGTAGCGGGACACCCGCGAACACCGGGGAGCTGTTTTTT
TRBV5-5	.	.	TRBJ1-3	CASSLTGYTAGNTIYF	TGTGCCAGCAGCTTGACAGGTTATACAGCTGGAAACACCATATATTTT
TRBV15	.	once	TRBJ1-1	CATSRGARTEAFF	TGTGCCACCAGCAGGGGGGCCAGAACTGAAGCTTTCTTT
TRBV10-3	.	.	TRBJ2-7	CATSDTDYEQYF	TGTGCCACCTCTGACACGGACTACGAGCAGTACTTC
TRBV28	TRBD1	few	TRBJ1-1	CASSLTDRLKEAFF	TGTGCCAGCAGTTTAACGGACAGGCTGAAGGAAGCTTTCTTT
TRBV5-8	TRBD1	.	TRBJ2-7	CASSPGTGGIGPSYEQYF	TGTGCCAGCAGCCCCGGGACAGGGGGCATAGGTCCTTCCTACGAGCAGTACTTC
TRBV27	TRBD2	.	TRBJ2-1	CASSQLLLRTRNEQFF	TGTGCCAGCAGTCAACTACTATTGCGGACTAGGAATGAGCAGTTCTTC
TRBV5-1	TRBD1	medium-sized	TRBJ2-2	CASSYQQGSGELFF	TGCGCCAGCAGCTACCAACAGGGGTCCGGGGAGCTGTTTTTT
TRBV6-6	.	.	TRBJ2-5	CASSALASQETQYF	TGTGCCAGCAGTGCCCTAGCGAGCCAAGAGACCCAGTACTTC